This T cell receptor beta chain was obtained from a study of blood T cell repertoires in COVID-19. At the level of the study: T cells, B-cell-depleted T cells, or PBMCs supplied cDNA or gDNA.

This CDR3 is 16 amino acids long. With 0 bases removed from V and 0 bases from J, the gap between germline ends came to 11 bases. CDR1 is SGDLS, CDR2 YYNGEE, per germline. Method: immunoSEQ multiplex PCR; TCRdb's copy keeps in-frame clones and lacks some. The sample carries over 200,000 clones, about 89% recorded once. The source is a man between 40 and 49 years old who had recovered from COVID-19. The sequencing input was peripheral blood. This rearrangement joins TRBV9 to TRBJ2-3; D gene uncertain. CDR3 residues: CASSVVHSSSTDTQYF. The CDR3 DNA reads TGTGCCAGCAGCGTAGTACACAGCTCTAGCACAGATACGCAGTATTTT.